This T cell receptor (beta chain) was sequenced for a study of cytomegalovirus exposure and HLA in healthy donors. For the study at large: A subsequent analysis reported that the 120 or so validation repertoires were produced on the same platform that had also been used for the roughly 700 first-cohort repertoires. Broader study findings: Investigators reported approximately 170 TCR beta chains as tied to cytomegalovirus. In vitro confirmation showed three CMV-associated chains to be CMV antigen specific. According to a subsequent analysis, TCR clusters identified in the first cohort showed a tendency to co-occur across the roughly 130 validation repertoires.

About this clone itself: Its antigen is currently unknown.

Germline V gene sequence: CDR1 SGHKS, CDR2 YYEKEE (reference sequence). J gave up 6 bases and V 1 base, and 16 bases lay outside the gene matches. The CDR3 covers 20 residues. Repertoires were generated with immunoSEQ multiplex PCR, while TCRdb's copy carries only in-frame clones and drops some. The repertoire holds 70,000 to 95,000 clones, with 93% as singletons. The chain is built from TRBV5-5 and TRBJ2-2; 12 nucleotides line up with TRBD2. The sequencing sample was made of PBMCs. The TCR was taken from a woman aged 25 to 39 in good health and CMV-seronegative. The CDR3 protein is CASSLFQLDGLAGKAGELFF. The CDR3 DNA is TGTGCCAGCAGCTTGTTCCAACTCGACGGACTAGCGGGAAAGGCCGGGGAGCTGTTTTTT.